This TCR beta chain was obtained from a study of T cell responses to AZD1222 COVID-19 vaccine. Clones were read by immunoSEQ multiplex PCR, and TCRdb kept only the in-frame ones, dropping some. The sample carries about 100,000 clones, approximately 90% recorded once. General study findings and limits: Across spike, vaccine-associated CD4 TCRs were found, dominant at 160-218 and 743-854.

Trimming cost V 3 bases and J 2 bases, with 12 bases left between them. The germline gives CDR1 SEHNR, CDR2 FQNEAQ (reference sequence). There are 15 residues in the CDR3. With regard to this clone: Its cognate antigen is unknown.

The material sequenced was peripheral blood, taken on day 0 of AZD1222 vaccination. The source of this sequence is an adult in good health. V usage is TRBV7-9 and J usage is TRBJ2-3, with D perhaps matching TRBD1 or TRBD2 (5 bases each). The CDR3 DNA sequence: TGTGCCAGCAGCTTGGCAGGGAGTGACACAGATACGCAGTATTTT. It yields the protein CASSLAGSDTDTQYF. The full variable domain, rest sourced from reference TRBV7-9 and TRBJ2-3, is DTGVSQNPRHKITKRGQNVTFRCDPISEHNRLYWYRQTLGQGPEFLTYFQNEAQLEKSRLLSDRFSAERPKGSFSTLEIQRTEQGDSAMYLCASSLAGSDTDTQYFGPGTRLTVL.